The rows below give T cell receptor beta chains drawn from one sample of a study of shared clonotypes between healthy human individuals. Measured with immunoSEQ multiplex PCR; TCRdb has only the in-frame clones, and not every one. The sample gives roughly 2.1 million clones, 85% to 95% of which show up once; under 2% is in the top ten. Material: naive CD8+ T cells from PBMCs. These receptor sequences come from a man aged 18 to 30 in good health. Some clones in this sample may be carry-over from other donors' samples. The CDR3 runs from the conserved cysteine through the conserved F or W. The order of the fields is clone size, V gene, D gene, J gene, CDR3 protein, CDR3 DNA. The D gene is left open where the match is weak. Expanded clones get a size class; other rows say once, few or many, or leave the size out.

abundance: -; v_gene: TRBV5-6; d_gene: -; j_gene: TRBJ2-2; CDR3aa: CASSLDPGRLNTGELFF; CDR3nt: TGTGCCAGCAGCTTGGATCCAGGGAGGTTAAACACCGGGGAGCTGTTTTTT
abundance: -; v_gene: TRBV27; d_gene: -; j_gene: TRBJ1-1; CDR3aa: CASSSRGGLQAGTEAFF; CDR3nt: TGTGCCAGCAGTTCCCGTGGCGGGCTCCAGGCGGGCACTGAAGCTTTCTTT
abundance: -; v_gene: TRBV19; d_gene: TRBD1; j_gene: TRBJ2-1; CDR3aa: CASSIARGHYNEQFF; CDR3nt: TGTGCCAGTAGTATAGCGAGGGGGCACTACAATGAGCAGTTCTTC
abundance: -; v_gene: TRBV7-3; d_gene: TRBD2; j_gene: TRBJ2-1; CDR3aa: CASSLTLAGGRNEQFF; CDR3nt: TGTGCCAGCAGCTTAACGCTAGCGGGAGGTCGCAATGAGCAGTTCTTC
abundance: once; v_gene: TRBV19; d_gene: TRBD2; j_gene: TRBJ2-7; CDR3aa: CASSIEAGVFLEQYF; CDR3nt: TGTGCCAGTAGTATAGAGGCGGGAGTGTTCCTCGAGCAGTACTTC
abundance: once; v_gene: TRBV23-1; d_gene: -; j_gene: TRBJ1-5; CDR3aa: CASSPIPGILNQPQHF; CDR3nt: TGCGCCAGCAGCCCAATCCCAGGAATCCTCAATCAGCCCCAGCATTTT
abundance: -; v_gene: TRBV4-2; d_gene: -; j_gene: TRBJ1-3; CDR3aa: CASSQDIDRISGNTIYF; CDR3nt: TGTGCCAGCAGCCAAGACATCGACCGGATCTCTGGAAACACCATATATTTT
abundance: -; v_gene: TRBV4-1; d_gene: -; j_gene: TRBJ2-7; CDR3aa: CASSQEFPASSYEQYF; CDR3nt: TGCGCCAGCAGCCAAGAGTTTCCGGCTAGCTCCTACGAGCAGTACTTC
abundance: few; v_gene: TRBV19; d_gene: -; j_gene: TRBJ1-1; CDR3aa: CASMAGNTEAFF; CDR3nt: TGTGCCAGTATGGCGGGGAACACTGAAGCTTTCTTT
abundance: -; v_gene: TRBV5-6; d_gene: TRBD1; j_gene: TRBJ2-2; CDR3aa: CASSFGTGWAGELFF; CDR3nt: TGTGCCAGCAGCTTTGGGACAGGGTGGGCCGGGGAGCTGTTTTTT
abundance: -; v_gene: TRBV5-1; d_gene: -; j_gene: TRBJ2-3; CDR3aa: CASSLIIQESTDTQYF; CDR3nt: TGCGCCAGCAGCTTGATAATACAGGAGTCCACAGATACGCAGTATTTT
abundance: -; v_gene: TRBV7-9; d_gene: -; j_gene: TRBJ1-6; CDR3aa: CASSLSGSYNSPLHF; CDR3nt: TGTGCCAGCAGCTTATCGGGTTCCTATAATTCACCCCTCCACTTT
abundance: -; v_gene: TRBV6-4; d_gene: TRBD2; j_gene: TRBJ2-6; CDR3aa: CASRGLAGGSGANVLTF; CDR3nt: TGTGCCAGCAGAGGCTTAGCGGGAGGAAGTGGGGCCAACGTCCTGACTTTC
abundance: -; v_gene: TRBV2; d_gene: -; j_gene: TRBJ1-2; CDR3aa: CASSEGYGAGRYGYTF; CDR3nt: TGTGCCAGCAGTGAAGGATATGGGGCGGGGAGGTATGGCTACACCTTC
abundance: -; v_gene: TRBV4-3; d_gene: -; j_gene: TRBJ1-3; CDR3aa: CASSQELPATLSGNTIYF; CDR3nt: TGCGCCAGCAGCCAAGAGCTGCCCGCAACTCTCTCTGGAAACACCATATATTTT
abundance: -; v_gene: TRBV18; d_gene: -; j_gene: TRBJ2-7; CDR3aa: CASSPPAGSVHEQYF; CDR3nt: TGTGCCAGCTCACCACCCGCAGGGTCAGTCCACGAGCAGTACTTC
abundance: -; v_gene: TRBV29-1; d_gene: TRBD2; j_gene: TRBJ2-1; CDR3aa: CSVLGGGLAGLPYNEQFF; CDR3nt: TGCAGCGTCCTAGGGGGCGGACTAGCGGGGCTCCCCTACAATGAGCAGTTCTTC
abundance: -; v_gene: TRBV4-1; d_gene: -; j_gene: TRBJ1-2; CDR3aa: CASSPGVGGNYGYTF; CDR3nt: TGCGCCAGCAGCCCCGGGGTGGGGGGTAACTATGGCTACACCTTC
abundance: -; v_gene: TRBV10-3; d_gene: -; j_gene: TRBJ2-7; CDR3aa: CAISEVLSYEQYF; CDR3nt: TGTGCCATCAGTGAGGTTCTCTCCTACGAGCAGTACTTC
abundance: -; v_gene: TRBV19; d_gene: TRBD1; j_gene: TRBJ2-7; CDR3aa: CASSTSTGTSYEQYF; CDR3nt: TGTGCCAGTAGTACGTCGACAGGGACCTCCTACGAGCAGTACTTC
abundance: -; v_gene: TRBV6-1; d_gene: TRBD2; j_gene: TRBJ2-1; CDR3aa: CASSAGTRSYNEQFF; CDR3nt: TGTGCCAGCAGTGCCGGGACTAGGTCCTACAATGAGCAGTTCTTC
abundance: -; v_gene: TRBV14; d_gene: -; j_gene: TRBJ2-7; CDR3aa: CASSLRDHDEQYF; CDR3nt: TGTGCCAGCAGCCTGCGGGACCACGACGAGCAGTACTTC
abundance: -; v_gene: TRBV10-2; d_gene: TRBD2; j_gene: TRBJ2-1; CDR3aa: CASSERLAGVVYNEQFF; CDR3nt: TGCGCCAGCAGTGAGAGGCTAGCGGGAGTTGTCTACAATGAGCAGTTCTTC
abundance: -; v_gene: TRBV7-3; d_gene: TRBD1; j_gene: TRBJ2-1; CDR3aa: CASSSQGGRNEQFF; CDR3nt: TGTGCCAGCAGCTCACAGGGGGGAAGGAATGAGCAGTTCTTC
abundance: -; v_gene: TRBV29-1; d_gene: -; j_gene: TRBJ1-2; CDR3aa: CSVEDFTLQDTNYGYTF; CDR3nt: TGCAGCGTTGAAGATTTCACCCTTCAGGACACCAACTATGGCTACACCTTC
abundance: -; v_gene: TRBV4-1; d_gene: -; j_gene: TRBJ1-1; CDR3aa: CASSPGMRGGEAFF; CDR3nt: TGCGCCAGCAGTCCAGGGATGCGGGGTGGCGAAGCTTTCTTT
abundance: -; v_gene: TRBV11-2; d_gene: -; j_gene: TRBJ2-1; CDR3aa: CASSFPSSYNEQFF; CDR3nt: TGTGCCAGCAGCTTTCCTAGCAGCTACAATGAGCAGTTCTTC
abundance: -; v_gene: TRBV28; d_gene: -; j_gene: TRBJ2-1; CDR3aa: CASSPGLLNEQFF; CDR3nt: TGTGCCAGCAGTCCAGGACTGTTAAATGAGCAGTTCTTC
abundance: once; v_gene: TRBV19; d_gene: -; j_gene: TRBJ2-1; CDR3aa: CASKGWNSYNEQFF; CDR3nt: TGTGCCAGTAAGGGCTGGAACTCCTACAATGAGCAGTTCTTC
abundance: once; v_gene: TRBV14; d_gene: -; j_gene: TRBJ2-5; CDR3aa: CASSQELDGGGIETQYF; CDR3nt: TGTGCCAGCAGCCAAGAACTAGACGGCGGCGGGATCGAGACCCAGTACTTC
abundance: -; v_gene: TRBV5-1; d_gene: -; j_gene: TRBJ2-7; CDR3aa: CASSLYSGAYEQYF; CDR3nt: TGCGCCAGCAGCCTATATTCAGGGGCGTACGAGCAGTACTTC
abundance: -; v_gene: TRBV27; d_gene: -; j_gene: TRBJ2-4; CDR3aa: CASSLSAGTSKNIQYF; CDR3nt: TGTGCCAGCAGTTTATCGGCAGGGACGTCCAAAAACATTCAGTACTTC
abundance: -; v_gene: TRBV11-2; d_gene: -; j_gene: TRBJ2-2; CDR3aa: CASSLGFADVGVTGELFF; CDR3nt: TGTGCCAGCAGCTTAGGTTTCGCGGACGTAGGGGTCACCGGGGAGCTGTTTTTT
abundance: -; v_gene: TRBV30; d_gene: TRBD1; j_gene: TRBJ2-5; CDR3aa: CAWAGTGERTQYF; CDR3nt: TGTGCCTGGGCCGGGACAGGGGAACGGACCCAGTACTTC
abundance: -; v_gene: TRBV7-9; d_gene: -; j_gene: TRBJ2-5; CDR3aa: CASNSHLGGLVETQYF; CDR3nt: TGTGCCAGCAACTCACACCTCGGGGGGCTCGTGGAGACCCAGTACTTC
abundance: -; v_gene: TRBV5-1; d_gene: -; j_gene: TRBJ2-2; CDR3aa: CASSLIRGEEVGELFF; CDR3nt: TGCGCCAGCAGCTTGATCCGCGGGGAGGAGGTCGGGGAGCTGTTTTTT
abundance: -; v_gene: TRBV15; d_gene: TRBD1; j_gene: TRBJ2-3; CDR3aa: CATSGDGTAILDTQYF; CDR3nt: TGTGCCACCAGCGGGGACGGGACAGCCATTCTAGATACGCAGTATTTT
abundance: -; v_gene: TRBV6-5; d_gene: TRBD1; j_gene: TRBJ2-1; CDR3aa: CASRSDRVYNEQFF; CDR3nt: TGTGCCAGCAGATCGGACAGGGTCTACAATGAGCAGTTCTTC
abundance: -; v_gene: TRBV7-6; d_gene: TRBD1; j_gene: TRBJ2-1; CDR3aa: CASSGDSPPTQDEQFF; CDR3nt: TGTGCCAGCAGCGGGGACAGTCCCCCGACCCAGGATGAGCAGTTCTTC
abundance: -; v_gene: TRBV7-9; d_gene: -; j_gene: TRBJ2-7; CDR3aa: CASSLAGLAHEQYF; CDR3nt: TGTGCCAGCAGCTTAGCAGGGCTCGCCCACGAGCAGTACTTC
abundance: -; v_gene: TRBV11-1; d_gene: -; j_gene: TRBJ2-3; CDR3aa: CASSLVGLNTDTQYF; CDR3nt: TGTGCCAGCAGCTTAGTGGGGCTGAACACAGATACGCAGTATTTT
abundance: -; v_gene: TRBV12-5; d_gene: -; j_gene: TRBJ2-7; CDR3aa: CASGSGTYEQYF; CDR3nt: TGTGCTAGTGGTTCAGGGACCTACGAGCAGTACTTC
abundance: -; v_gene: TRBV4-1; d_gene: -; j_gene: TRBJ1-4; CDR3aa: CASSQVSLTRGGLEKLFF; CDR3nt: TGCGCCAGCAGCCAAGTTAGTCTCACAAGGGGCGGACTTGAAAAACTGTTTTTT
abundance: -; v_gene: TRBV15; d_gene: -; j_gene: TRBJ2-1; CDR3aa: CATSSSPYNEQFF; CDR3nt: TGTGCCACCAGCAGTAGCCCTTACAATGAGCAGTTCTTC
abundance: -; v_gene: TRBV7-3; d_gene: -; j_gene: TRBJ1-1; CDR3aa: CASSPRGGAGEAFF; CDR3nt: TGTGCCAGCAGCCCCCGGGGAGGGGCCGGTGAAGCTTTCTTT